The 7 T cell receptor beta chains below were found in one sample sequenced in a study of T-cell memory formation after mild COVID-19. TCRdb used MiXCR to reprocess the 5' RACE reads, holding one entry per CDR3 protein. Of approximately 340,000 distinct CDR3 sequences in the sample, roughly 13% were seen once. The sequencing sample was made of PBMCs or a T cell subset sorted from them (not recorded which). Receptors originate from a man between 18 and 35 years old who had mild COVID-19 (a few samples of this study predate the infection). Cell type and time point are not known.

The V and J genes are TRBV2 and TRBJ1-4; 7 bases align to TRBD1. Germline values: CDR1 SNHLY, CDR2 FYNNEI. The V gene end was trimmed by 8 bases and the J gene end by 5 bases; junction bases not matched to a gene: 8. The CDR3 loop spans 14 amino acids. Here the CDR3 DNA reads TGTGCCAGCGAAAGACAGGGAACGAATGAAAAACTGTTTTTT. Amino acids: CASERQGTNEKLFF.

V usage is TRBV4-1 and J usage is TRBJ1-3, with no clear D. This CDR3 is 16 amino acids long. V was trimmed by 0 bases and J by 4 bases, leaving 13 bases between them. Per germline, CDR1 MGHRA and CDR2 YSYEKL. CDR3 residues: CASSQDPMSMGNTIYF. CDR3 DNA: TGCGCCAGCAGCCAAGACCCCATGAGTATGGGAAACACCATATATTTT.

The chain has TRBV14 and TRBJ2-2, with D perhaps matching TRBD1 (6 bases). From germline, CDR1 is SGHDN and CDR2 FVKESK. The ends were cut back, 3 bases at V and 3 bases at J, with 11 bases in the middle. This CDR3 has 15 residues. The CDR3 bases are TGTGCCAGCAGCCATTTGGGGGCGGACACCGGGGAGCTGTTTTTT. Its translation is CASSHLGADTGELFF.

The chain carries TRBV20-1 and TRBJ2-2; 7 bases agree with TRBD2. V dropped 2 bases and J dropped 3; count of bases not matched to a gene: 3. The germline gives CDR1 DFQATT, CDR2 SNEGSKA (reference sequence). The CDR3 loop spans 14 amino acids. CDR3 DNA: TGCAGTGCTAGATATGCGGGGGACACCGGGGAGCTGTTTTTT. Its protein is CSARYAGDTGELFF.

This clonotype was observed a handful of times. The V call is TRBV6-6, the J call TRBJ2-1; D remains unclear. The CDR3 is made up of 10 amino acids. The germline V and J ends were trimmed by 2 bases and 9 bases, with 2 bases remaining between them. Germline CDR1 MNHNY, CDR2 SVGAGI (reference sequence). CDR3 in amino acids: CASSYPEQFF. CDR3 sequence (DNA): TGTGCCAGCAGTTACCCTGAGCAGTTCTTC.

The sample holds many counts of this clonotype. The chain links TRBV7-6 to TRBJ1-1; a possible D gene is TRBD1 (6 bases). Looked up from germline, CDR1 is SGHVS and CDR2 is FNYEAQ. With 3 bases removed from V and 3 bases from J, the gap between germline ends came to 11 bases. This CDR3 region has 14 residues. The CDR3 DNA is TGTGCCAGCAGCTTGTGGGGGCTTGACACTGAAGCTTTCTTT. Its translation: CASSLWGLDTEAFF.

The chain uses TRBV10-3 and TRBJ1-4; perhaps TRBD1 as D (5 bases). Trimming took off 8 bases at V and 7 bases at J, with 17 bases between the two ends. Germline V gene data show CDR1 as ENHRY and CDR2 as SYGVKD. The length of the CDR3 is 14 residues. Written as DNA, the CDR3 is TGTGCCATCCGGCAGGGTGGTGGCAGTGAAAAACTGTTTTTT. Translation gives CAIRQGGGSEKLFF.